The source of this TCR beta chain is a study of vaccination and CD4 T cells after COVID-19 (dated by TCRdb to the early 2020s). A note on the overall study: Convalescent patients had a positive SARS-CoV-2 result on nasal swab PCR, and of these patients, several had mild disease and one had severe disease. The convalescent cohort included six males and four females, with two Hispanic individuals, seven Caucasians, two Asians and one multiracial person. Each participant got two doses of either the Pfizer-BioNTech BNT162b2 vaccine (n=8) or the Moderna mRNA-1273 vaccine (n=2). Post-COVID blood samples were collected from convalescent patients a median of roughly 100 days after diagnosis, with a range of roughly 30 to 161 days. The time from the second vaccine dose to post-vaccine blood sampling had a median of roughly 72 days and ranged from about 13 to 250 days. The cultures were stimulated with overlapping spike peptide pools from SARS-CoV-2 and from the common cold coronaviruses HCoV-NL63, HCoV-OC43 and HCoV-229E. As controls, cultures received a CEFX viral epitope pool (the positive control), an HIV-1 Nef peptide pool (the negative control), or no peptide at all. In under 13 COVID-19 convalescent patients and several infection-naive healthy vaccine recipients, researchers compared the spike-specific CD4+ TCR repertoire from before mRNA vaccination with the repertoire from after.

The treatment or condition label on this specimen signifies: approximately 9-day PBMC culture with coronavirus spike peptide pools or control peptides (ViraFEST assay). To expand antigen-specific T cells with peptide pools and then pick out the expanded clonotypes through TCR sequencing, the study relied on the ViraFEST assay. The convalescent patients' positive SARS-CoV-2 PCR tests were from March to December 2020, which was before the Alpha, Beta and Delta variants emerged in the United States. Roughly 2.1 million PBMCs per well were cultured in IMDM with approximately 5.5% human AB serum and roughly 9.3 IU/ml IL-2, plus 10 ug/ml peptide pools. Half of the culture medium was replaced with fresh IL-2-containing medium on days 3 and 7. Once the cells had been in culture for around ten days, the EasySep CD4+ T cell isolation kit was used to isolate CD4+ T cells by negative selection. Ficoll-Paque Plus gradient centrifugation was used to isolate PBMCs from whole blood, and the isolated PBMCs were then either used fresh or cryopreserved at -140C. Each culture condition was generally run in triplicate wells.

V is reduced by 4 bases and J by 10 bases, leaving a spacing of 18 bases between them. CDR1 MNHEY and CDR2 SMNVEV are derived from the germline V gene (reference sequence). The CDR3 has 14 amino acids, counting the end cysteine and phenylalanine. The read is trimmed to its CDR3 DNA, 42 bases read in frame from base 1. On the study overall, not on this receptor specifically: The study included relatively few convalescent patients and did not analyze early timepoints after natural infection. In convalescent patients, a median around 86% of post-vaccine SARS-CoV-2-reactive clones were detected only after vaccination, and vaccine-specific priming was suggested by this finding. Of the vaccine-specific clones in convalescent patients, 304 of 307, or nearly all, reacted only to SARS-CoV-2 spike and did not cross-react with common cold coronaviruses. Although the median number of SARS-CoV-2-reactive clonotypes went up from roughly 23 after infection to 35 to 40 after vaccination, the increase was not significant.

Libraries were constructed by PCR. TCR sequencing of DNA from cultured CD4+ T cells used the Oncomine TCR Beta short-read assay at the Johns Hopkins FTIC core. The QIAamp micro DNA kit was used to extract genomic DNA from the cultured CD4+ T cells. Oncomine TCR Beta libraries made from cultured CD4+ T cells were pooled using unique dual indexes and sequenced on an Illumina iSeq 100. The paper's data handling went like this. Non-productive sequences were removed, and CDR3s that did not start with C, did not end with F or W, or were shorter than 7 amino acids were discarded. Antigen-specific clonotypes were identified with the MANAFEST web application by comparing peptide-stimulated wells with reference and other culture wells. An FDR below 0.05, an odds ratio above 5, and a productive frequency above 0.1% in at least two of three replicate wells were required for clones to be considered positive. A clonotype counted as cross-reactive if it showed significant expansion both in the SARS-CoV-2 spike wells and in at least one common cold coronavirus spike condition. Levenshtein distances (stringdist) and unrooted phylogenetic trees (ape) in R version 3.6.1 were used to assess CDR3 homology. TCRdb handled the public reads itself, with Q25 trimming in fastp and clone calling in MiXCR, and kept productive beta chains. Each entry is one CDR3 protein sequence, shown with its most common DNA and genes. The V and J calls here are based on TCRdb, not the publication. This sample has under 13,000 distinct CDR3 sequences in its table, and roughly two fifths of those were observed once. 11% of the sample is taken by the ten largest.

This clonotype occurred a few times. This clone's antigen is unknown. Within one base of it there is no much larger clone, and no base qualities were kept. The starting material was CD4+ T cells from blood, cultured in vitro, obtained after SARS-CoV-2 vaccination. Recombination linked TRBV27 to TRBJ2-3; tentative D gene TRBD1, with 6 bases matching. This receptor was obtained from a human donor who had recovered from COVID-19. The sequenced DNA is TGTGCCAGCAGTTCGAACAGGGCCAATTTCCCGCAGTATTTT. This is translated as CASSSNRANFPQYF.